A selection of T cell receptor beta chains follows, all from one sample in a study of blood T cell repertoires in COVID-19. The repertoire was sequenced with immunoSEQ multiplex PCR; TCRdb's copy has only in-frame clones and lacks some. The data contain 95,000 to 150,000 clones, roughly 77% of them singletons. Input material: peripheral blood. The receptor set was obtained from a man between 60 and 75 years old with active or convalescent COVID-19. The CDR3 runs from the conserved cysteine through the conserved F or W. The D gene is left open where the match is weak. Only some rows state a clone size, as once, few, many or a class for expanded clones.

V	size	J	D	DNA	CDR3
TRBV10-3	.	TRBJ2-4	.	TGTGCCATCAGTGAGTCGGAGCGGCTAGCCAAAAACATTCAGTACTTC	CAISESERLAKNIQYF
TRBV19	once	TRBJ2-1	TRBD2	TGTGCCAGTAATAGCGGGAGACACGGGGATGAGCAGTTCTTC	CASNSGRHGDEQFF
TRBV5-6	.	TRBJ1-1	TRBD1	TGTGCCAGCAGCTTACAGGGGGTCAACACTGAAGCTTTCTTT	CASSLQGVNTEAFF
TRBV11-1	once	TRBJ2-3	.	TGTGCCAGCAGAGTCACAGGGGATACGCAGTATTTT	CASRVTGDTQYF
TRBV5-1	once	TRBJ2-6	.	TGCGCCAGCAGCTTGCCGACAGCGCCCACCGGGGCCAACGTCCTGACTTTC	CASSLPTAPTGANVLTF
TRBV27	.	TRBJ2-2	TRBD2	TGTGCCAGCAGTTTATTACTAGCGGGAGACACCGGGGAGCTGTTTTTT	CASSLLLAGDTGELFF
TRBV29-1	.	TRBJ2-2	TRBD1	TGCAGCGTGCGACAGGGGGCTACCGGGGAGCTGTTTTTT	CSVRQGATGELFF
TRBV3-1/TRBV3-2	few	TRBJ2-2	TRBD1	TGTGCCAGCAGCCTCGGGACAGGGGGCAACACCGGGGAGCTGTTTTTT	CASSLGTGGNTGELFF
TRBV7-2	.	TRBJ2-1	TRBD2	TGTGCCAGCAGTTCTAGCGGGGGTTACAATGAGCAGTTCTTC	CASSSSGGYNEQFF
TRBV24-1	.	TRBJ2-3	TRBD2	TGTGCCACCAGTGGGGGGGGGACTAGCACAGATACGCAGTATTTT	CATSGGGTSTDTQYF
TRBV4-3	.	TRBJ2-1	TRBD2	TGCGCCAGCAGCCACCAACTAGCGCAGTCCTACAATGAGCAGTTCTTC	CASSHQLAQSYNEQFF
TRBV3-1/TRBV3-2	.	TRBJ2-5	TRBD2	TGTGCCAGCAGCCAGGCTAGCGGGCCCCAGTACTTC	CASSQASGPQYF
TRBV19	.	TRBJ2-2	TRBD1	TGTGCCAGCGGGGGTCGGGACAGGGGGACCGGGGAGCTGTTTTTT	CASGGRDRGTGELFF
TRBV5-1	.	TRBJ2-2	TRBD1	TGCGCCAGCAGCTTGTTCCCCGGGACAGGGGGTCCTACCGGGGAGCTGTTTTTT	CASSLFPGTGGPTGELFF
TRBV24-1	.	TRBJ2-3	.	TGTGCCACCAGTGATTCGGGGAGAGATACGCAGTATTTT	CATSDSGRDTQYF
TRBV6-5	.	TRBJ2-3	.	TGTGCCAGCAGTTACCGTAGAGAGGATACGCAGTATTTT	CASSYRREDTQYF
TRBV10-3	.	TRBJ2-2	.	TGTGCCATCAGTGAGTCCTCGTCCACCGGGGAGCTGTTTTTT	CAISESSSTGELFF
TRBV5-6	few	TRBJ2-1	.	TGTGCCAGCAGCCCCGGCGGCTCGACGGATGAGCAGTTCTTC	CASSPGGSTDEQFF
TRBV7-9	.	TRBJ2-7	.	TGTGCCAGCAGCTTAGGAGCGGAAAGCTCCTACGAGCAGTACTTC	CASSLGAESSYEQYF
TRBV4-3	.	TRBJ1-6	.	TGCGCCAGCAGCCAAGATAGAGGGAATTCACCCCTCCACTTT	CASSQDRGNSPLHF
TRBV5-1	.	TRBJ2-2	TRBD1	TGCGCCAGCAGTTACGCCGGGACAGCGAACACCGGGGAGCTGTTTTTT	CASSYAGTANTGELFF
TRBV24-1	.	TRBJ1-2	.	TGTGCCACCAGTGACAATTTCTATGGCTACACCTTC	CATSDNFYGYTF
TRBV14	.	TRBJ2-7	TRBD2	TGTGCCAGCAGCGCCTACCTAGCGGGAGCTAACGAGCAGTACTTC	CASSAYLAGANEQYF
TRBV7-3	.	TRBJ2-2	TRBD2	TGTGCCAGCAGCTTATATGCGGGAGGGCCGAAGACCGGGGAGCTGTTTTTT	CASSLYAGGPKTGELFF
TRBV18	.	TRBJ2-7	TRBD2	TGTGCCAGCTCGCTCCGGGAGGGGGTTACCTACGAGCAGTACTTC	CASSLREGVTYEQYF
TRBV14	.	TRBJ1-2	.	TGTGCCAGCAGCCAAGTGGAGGATGGCTACACCTTC	CASSQVEDGYTF
TRBV12-3/TRBV12-4	.	TRBJ1-6	.	TGTGCCAGCAGGACTACAAATTCACCCCTCCACTTT	CASRTTNSPLHF
TRBV5-6	.	TRBJ2-1	.	TGTGCCAGCAGCTTGCAGGGGAATGAGCAGTTCTTC	CASSLQGNEQFF
TRBV7-2	.	TRBJ1-2	.	TGTGCCAGCAGCTTGGCAGCTAACTATGGCTACACCTTC	CASSLAANYGYTF
TRBV29-1	.	TRBJ2-2	.	TGCAGCGTCGCAGGGTCCGGAGCGGGGGAGCTGTTTTTT	CSVAGSGAGELFF
TRBV4-3	.	TRBJ2-1	TRBD2	TGCGCCAGCAGCCAATTGACTAGCGGGAGCAATGAGCAGTTCTTC	CASSQLTSGSNEQFF
TRBV12-3/TRBV12-4	once	TRBJ1-5	TRBD1	TGTGCCAGCAGTCTACAGGGGGGTCAGCCCCAGCATTTT	CASSLQGGQPQHF
TRBV19	.	TRBJ1-2	.	TGTGCCAGTAGTATAGGTTGGGGCCACTATGGCTACACCTTC	CASSIGWGHYGYTF
TRBV7-2	.	TRBJ1-3	.	TGTGCCAGCAGCTTAGGCCAGGGGTGGAACACCATATATTTT	CASSLGQGWNTIYF
TRBV7-2	few	TRBJ1-5	.	TGTGCCAGCAGCTTATGGGGCACCCGGAATCAGCCCCAGCATTTT	CASSLWGTRNQPQHF
TRBV6-5	.	TRBJ2-7	.	TGTGCCAGCAGTTACGACTCTGACTACGAGCAGTACTTC	CASSYDSDYEQYF
TRBV28	.	TRBJ2-7	TRBD2	TGTGCCAGCAGTTTGGAAACTAGCGGGAACTACGAGCAGTACTTC	CASSLETSGNYEQYF
TRBV28	once	TRBJ2-1	TRBD2	TGTGCCAGCAGTTTTCTGACTAGCGAGGCCTACAATGAGCAGTTCTTC	CASSFLTSEAYNEQFF
TRBV7-2	.	TRBJ1-1	.	TGTGCCAGCGTATTCTCCCCAGGGAACACTGAAGCTTTCTTT	CASVFSPGNTEAFF
TRBV30	.	TRBJ2-1	TRBD2	TGTGCCTGGGGGTTGGGACTAGCGGGATATAGCCATGAGCAGTTCTTC	CAWGLGLAGYSHEQFF
TRBV5-1	.	TRBJ1-2	.	TGCGCCAGCAGCTTGGAACGACAGGATGTGAGCTACACCTTC	CASSLERQDVSYTF
TRBV29-1	.	TRBJ2-5	TRBD1	TGCAGCGTTCGACAGGGCGAGACCCAGTACTTC	CSVRQGETQYF
TRBV5-4	.	TRBJ1-1	TRBD1	TGTGCCAGCAGTGACGACAGGGGTACACAAGCTTTCTTT	CASSDDRGTQAFF
TRBV11-3	.	TRBJ2-2	.	TGTGCCAGCTCTGGGGGCAACACCGGGGAGCTGTTTTTT	CASSGGNTGELFF
TRBV5-1	.	TRBJ1-2	TRBD1	TGCGCCAGCAGCCCTTGGACAGGGGGTGGCTACACCTTC	CASSPWTGGGYTF
TRBV5-7	.	TRBJ1-4	TRBD1	TGTGCCAGCAGCTTGAGGGGGCCGTATGAAAAACTGTTTTTT	CASSLRGPYEKLFF
TRBV7-2	.	TRBJ1-4	.	TGTGCCAGCAGCAAAGACAGCGCAACTAATGAAAAACTGTTTTTT	CASSKDSATNEKLFF
TRBV28	few	TRBJ1-2	TRBD1	TGTGCCAGCAGTTTTAGGACAGGGTTAAACACCTTC	CASSFRTGLNTF
TRBV6-2/TRBV6-3	.	TRBJ2-3	TRBD1	TGTGCCAGCAGTGGGGCCCCAGGACAGGGGAAAGCAGATACGCAGTATTTT	CASSGAPGQGKADTQYF
TRBV12-3/TRBV12-4	.	TRBJ2-7	.	TGTGCCAGCAGTTCCAGAGGCTACGAGCAGTACTTC	CASSSRGYEQYF
TRBV5-4	.	TRBJ2-3	TRBD2	TGTGCCGGTGCTAGCGGGAGCACTACGCAGTATTTT	CAGASGSTTQYF